Shown below are 26 T cell receptor beta chains from a single sample sequenced in a study of shared clonotypes between healthy human individuals. Profiling relied on immunoSEQ multiplex PCR, and the TCRdb table lists in-frame clones only, not all of them. Here the sample spans about 2.4 million clones, 90% to 95% being singletons. The sample taken for sequencing was naive CD4+ T cells from PBMCs. Subset given: CD45RA+ positively selected. The receptors stem from a man aged 18-30 years in good health. Some clones in this sample may be carry-over from other donors' samples.

V usage is TRBV5-1 and J usage is TRBJ2-2, with D possibly being TRBD2 (5 bases). Germline V lookup: CDR1 SGHRS, CDR2 YFSETQ. V lost 1 base and J 5 bases, leaving 21 bases between the germline ends. CDR3 length: 18 residues. CDR3 region: CASSLTGEVRRGTGELFF. CDR3 nucleotides: TGCGCCAGCAGCTTGACGGGTGAGGTGCGGAGAGGGACCGGGGAGCTGTTTTTT.

CDR3 protein: CASSLASPAGNTIYF. CDR3 sequence (DNA): TGCGCCAGCAGCTTGGCCTCCCCGGCTGGAAACACCATATATTTT. V and J are TRBV5-1 and TRBJ1-3, with D unresolved. The length of the CDR3 is 15 residues. Germline assignment: CDR1 SGHRS and CDR2 YFSETQ. The V and J ends lost 0 bases and 2 bases respectively, with 9 bases between them.

The genes are TRBV19 and TRBJ2-6, with 9 bases aligning to TRBD2. The germline V gene has CDR1 LNHDA and CDR2 SQIVND (reference sequence). The V gene end was trimmed by 4 bases and the J gene end by 0 bases; junction bases not matched to a gene: 7. The CDR3 contains 18 residues. For the CDR3, the DNA is TGTGCCAGTAGTAGTTTTAGCGGGGGCGTCTCTGGGGCCAACGTCCTGACTTTC. It yields the protein CASSSFSGGVSGANVLTF.

This sequence joins TRBV7-3 and TRBJ2-7; TRBD2 might be the D (5 bases). Trimming took 5 bases from V and 3 from J, leaving 17 bases between them. The V gene's germline CDR1 is SGHTA and CDR2 FQGTGA. This CDR3 is 15 amino acids long. DNA of the CDR3: TGTGCCAGCAGCCTGACTGGAGGATCTAACTACGAGCAGTACTTC. Amino acid sequence: CASSLTGGSNYEQYF.

This chain connects TRBV14 to TRBJ1-2; a possible D gene is TRBD1 (5 bases). Germline V lookup: CDR1 SGHDN, CDR2 FVKESK. V lost 4 bases, J lost 8 bases, and 14 bases lay in between. The CDR3 totals 13 residues. This chain's CDR3 is CASSRSGGSGYTF. CDR3 DNA sequence: TGTGCCAGCAGCCGAAGTGGGGGGAGCGGCTACACCTTC.

This clone was seen a handful of times. J is TRBJ1-1 and V is TRBV5-1; D remains ambiguous. The CDR3 is 15 amino acids. Germline CDR1 reads SGHRS; CDR2 reads YFSETQ. Trimming took off 3 bases at V and 1 base at J, with 13 bases between the two ends. The CDR3, as DNA: TGCGCCAGCAGCTGGTACTACAGTGAGAACACTGAAGCTTTCTTT. This translates into CASSWYYSENTEAFF.

Regarding this clone: The sample holds other DNA sequences that translate to the same CDR3. The chain carries TRBV18 and TRBJ2-7; 8 bases fit TRBD2. With 6 bases clipped from V and 1 base from J, the junction kept 5 bases outside the gene matches. CDR1 is KGHSH and CDR2 is LQKENI in the germline V gene. CDR3 length: 14 amino acids. In nucleotides, the CDR3 is TGTGCCAGCTCGCGAACTAGCGGTTCCTACGAGCAGTACTTC. Protein product: CASSRTSGSYEQYF.

The chain recombines TRBV5-1 with TRBJ2-2; 9 bases align to TRBD2. Germline V lookup: CDR1 SGHRS, CDR2 YFSETQ. This CDR3 has 16 residues. V lost 0 bases and J lost 5; bases outside the gene matches: 5. CDR3 in amino acids: CASSLVLAGQTGELFF. For the CDR3, the DNA is TGCGCCAGCAGCTTGGTCCTAGCGGGACAAACCGGGGAGCTGTTTTTT.

The chain links TRBV2 to TRBJ2-3; 8 positions agree with TRBD1. Germline CDR1 reads SNHLY; CDR2 reads FYNNEI. The CDR3 runs 16 residues. V was clipped by 6 bases and J by 6 bases; unmatched bases: 14. This chain's CDR3 is CASRGQGWVPWDTQYF. DNA for the CDR3: TGTGCCAGCAGAGGACAGGGTTGGGTCCCTTGGGATACGCAGTATTTT.

This chain uses TRBV7-7 with TRBJ2-7; the D is unclear. The CDR3 length is 13 residues. Per the germline V gene, CDR1 is SSHAT and CDR2 is FNYEAQ (reference sequence). V lost 1 base and J lost 7, with 11 bases in between. CDR3 region: CASSLVVGWEQYF. Written as DNA, the CDR3 is TGTGCCAGCAGCTTAGTCGTAGGGTGGGAGCAGTACTTC.

The chain carries TRBV7-8 and TRBJ1-1; 9 bases line up with TRBD1. V lost 4 bases and J lost 4; bases outside the gene matches: 7. This CDR3 is 15 amino acids long. Germline CDR1 is SGHVS and CDR2 is FQNEAQ. CDR3 sequence: CASSSPGQGFTEAFF. For the CDR3, the DNA is TGTGCCAGCAGCTCGCCGGGACAGGGTTTCACTGAAGCTTTCTTT.

This clone was seen only once. The sample has other DNA sequences that encode this CDR3 too. The rearrangement uses TRBV5-1 and TRBJ2-1; the D gene is possibly TRBD1 (6 bases). V was cut by 4 bases and J by 5 bases, with 10 bases left in between. The germline V gene encodes CDR1 SGHRS and CDR2 YFSETQ. CDR3 length equals 13 residues. The CDR3 sequence: CASSLQGDNEQFF. For the CDR3, the DNA is TGCGCCAGCAGCCTACAGGGAGACAATGAGCAGTTCTTC.

The rearrangement joins TRBV5-1 to TRBJ1-4; possibly TRBD1 for D (5 bases). Trimming removed 2 bases at V and 6 bases at J, with 17 bases between. Germline V lookup: CDR1 SGHRS, CDR2 YFSETQ. This CDR3 comprises 16 residues. The CDR3 DNA reads as TGCGCCAGCAGCTTCCTTTGGGGGTACCCCGATGAAAAACTGTTTTTT. Translated, it gives CASSFLWGYPDEKLFF.

This clone has just one count. The J gene is TRBJ1-1, the V gene TRBV11-2, with 7 bases aligning to TRBD1. The CDR3 is 16 residues long. The J segment lost 4 bases and the V segment lost 5 bases, leaving 13 bases of the junction unmatched. From germline, CDR1 is SGHAT and CDR2 FQNNGV. CDR3 nucleotides: TGTGCCAGCAGCCCCCTTAAGGGGGCGCGGGGCACTGAAGCTTTCTTT. It is translated as CASSPLKGARGTEAFF.

The chain combines TRBV10-3 with TRBJ2-2; unclear D gene. The CDR3 has 16 amino acids. Trimming removed 3 bases from V and 0 bases from J, with 11 bases in between. Germline values: CDR1 ENHRY, CDR2 SYGVKD. CDR3 sequence reads: CAISELRLTNTGELFF. The CDR3 DNA reads as TGTGCCATCAGTGAACTCCGCCTCACGAACACCGGGGAGCTGTTTTTT.

V usage is TRBV7-9 and J usage is TRBJ2-1; a weak D match, TRBD2 (6 bases). The CDR3 is made up of 14 amino acids. Germline V gene sequence: CDR1 SEHNR, CDR2 FQNEAQ (reference sequence). V dropped 5 bases and J dropped 2 bases, with 10 bases sitting between them. CDR3 in DNA: TGTGCCAGCAGCATAAGGACTACCTACAATGAGCAGTTCTTC. Translation gives CASSIRTTYNEQFF.

This clone came up once. The chain is built from TRBV5-6 and TRBJ1-5; D is possibly TRBD1 (5 bases). Germline values: CDR1 SGHDT, CDR2 YYEEEE. V lost 4 bases and J 1 base, leaving 12 bases between the germline ends. The CDR3 runs 15 residues. Here the CDR3 reads CASSGPGPSNQPQHF. The CDR3 DNA reads TGTGCCAGCAGCGGTCCGGGACCGAGCAATCAGCCCCAGCATTTT.

The CDR3 bases are TGTGCCAGCTCACCACTACCCGTGGACATTCAGTACTTC. Residues: CASSPLPVDIQYF. The rearrangement links TRBV18 to TRBJ2-4; the D is unclear. The CDR3 totals 13 residues. Trimming took off 1 base at V and 8 bases at J, with 9 bases between the two ends. In germline, CDR1 is KGHSH, CDR2 LQKENI.

The rearrangement uses TRBV5-1 and TRBJ2-3; D is perhaps TRBD1 (6 bases). The CDR3 is made up of 15 amino acids. CDR1 and CDR2 from the germline V gene are SGHRS and YFSETQ. V gave up 2 bases and J gave up 2 bases, with 12 bases separating them. CDR3 in DNA: TGCGCCAGCAGCTTAATCGTGGGGGCCACAGATACGCAGTATTTT. It yields the protein CASSLIVGATDTQYF. Drawing the rest from reference TRBV5-1 and TRBJ2-3, the complete variable domain is KAGVTQTPRYLIKTRGQQVTLSCSPISGHRSVSWYQQTPGQGLQFLFEYFSETQRNKGNFPGRFSGRQFSNSRSEMNVSTLELGDSALYLCASSLIVGATDTQYFGPGTRLTVL.

The V and J genes are TRBV7-2 and TRBJ2-3; unclear D gene. The V gene's germline CDR1 is SGHTA and CDR2 FQGNSA. This CDR3 has 14 amino acids. V lost 4 bases and J lost 4, with 12 bases in between. The CDR3 loop is CASSSVGWADTQYF. The DNA for the CDR3 is TGTGCCAGCAGCTCTGTCGGCTGGGCAGATACGCAGTATTTT.

This clone has a single count. CDR3 DNA: TGTGCCACCAGCAGCCCGATTACCAGGGGGCGTATCCTGGCTGAAGCTTTCTTT. Translating gives CATSSPITRGRILAEAFF. This chain connects TRBV15 to TRBJ1-1; TRBD1 matches at 8 bases. This CDR3 spans 18 amino acids. Germline trimming cut 3 bases from V and 6 bases from J; bases unmatched to any gene: 18. Germline V CDR1 and CDR2: LNHNV, YYDKDF (reference sequence).

The chain is built from TRBV27 and TRBJ2-3; no reliable D call. CDR3 length: 14 residues. Trimming cost V 3 bases and J 0 bases, with 7 bases left between them. Per germline, CDR1 MNHEY and CDR2 SMNVEV (reference sequence). CDR3 amino acids: CASSFHRSTDTQYF. DNA for the CDR3: TGTGCCAGCAGTTTCCACCGTAGCACAGATACGCAGTATTTT.

This clone was picked up a small number of times. This sequence joins TRBV30 and TRBJ1-1; no definite D call. Trimming took 2 bases from V and 8 from J, leaving 6 bases between them. From germline, CDR1 is GTSNPN and CDR2 SVGIG (reference sequence). The CDR3 is 10 residues long. Written as DNA, the CDR3 is TGTGCCTGGAGTTGGCCAGAAGCTTTCTTT. It codes for CAWSWPEAFF.

J is TRBJ2-5 and V is TRBV11-3, with D tentatively TRBD2 (6 bases). This CDR3 contains 15 residues. Germline CDR1 is SGHNT and CDR2 is YENEEA. Trimming cost V 0 bases and J 5 bases, with 13 bases left between them. CDR3 residues: CASSLDGRDEETQYF. CDR3 in DNA: TGTGCCAGCAGCTTAGACGGGCGGGACGAGGAGACCCAGTACTTC.

V and J are TRBV6-6 and TRBJ2-2; D unresolved. V shed 2 bases and J shed 2 bases, with 12 bases lying between them. The CDR3 runs to 16 residues. Germline CDR1 and CDR2: MNHNY and SVGAGI (reference sequence). The CDR3 sequence: CASSYASIPNTGELFF. CDR3 sequence (DNA): TGTGCCAGCAGTTACGCTTCTATACCAAACACCGGGGAGCTGTTTTTT.

This chain connects TRBV28 to TRBJ2-2, with a tentative D call TRBD1 (6 bases). V lost 1 base to trimming and J lost 4 bases, with 10 bases between them. The CDR3 runs to 15 residues. The germline V gene has CDR1 MDHEN and CDR2 SYDVKM. The CDR3 here is CASSLSGVRTGELFF. DNA for the CDR3: TGTGCCAGCAGTTTATCAGGGGTTCGCACCGGGGAGCTGTTTTTT.